A single T cell receptor beta chain is shown here with its context. What it binds is unknown. The CDR3 is made up of 15 amino acids. Germline assignment: CDR1 SGHTA and CDR2 FQGNSA. V lost 5 bases and J 0 bases, leaving 13 bases between the germline ends. Repeated repertoire sampling spanned the course of chemoradiotherapy. This sample was included in a study of chemoradiotherapy in HPV16-positive cancers. Study-wide background: Functional T-cell assays on a couple of HPV16-positive patients' cells defined candidate HPV-specific clones and common TCR motifs.

Findings and limits, study-wide: Candidate HPV-specific clones and E7-related TCR motifs grew in tumor during treatment.

The table came from immunoSEQ multiplex PCR; TCRdb's copy has only in-frame clones and leaves some out. The profile shows 23,000 or so clones, about 88% of them singletons. The sequenced sample was blood, obtained from a patient who underwent chemoradiotherapy. The sequence was collected from a human donor with HPV-associated anogenital cancer. The rearrangement joins TRBV7-2 to TRBJ1-1; D gene uncertain. This CDR3 reads CASSPRESMNTEAFF. CDR3 bases: TGTGCCAGCAGCCCCCGGGAGAGTATGAACACTGAAGCTTTCTTT.